Sequencing of this T cell receptor beta chain was carried out in a study of blood T cells in healthy people across ages. A J-beta primer mix and a sample-barcoded 5' primer were used in a second PCR of about 7 to 12 cycles. MiXCR, applied by TCRdb to the 5' RACE reads, yields one record per CDR3 protein. The sample yields approximately 690,000 distinct CDR3 sequences, over 40% seen once. This CDR3 is built from 13 residues. Looked up from germline, CDR1 is GTSNPN and CDR2 is SVGIG (reference sequence). The V end lost 4 bases, the J end lost 2 bases, and 11 bases lay between the germline ends. Sequenced: blood. This chain connects TRBV30 to TRBJ2-5, with D uncertain. The sequence derives from a man at least 80 years old in good health. Here the CDR3 reads CAWTIRAQETQYF. For the CDR3, the DNA is TGTGCCTGGACAATAAGAGCACAAGAGACCCAGTACTTC.